What follows is one TCR beta chain and its context. What antigen it recognizes has not been identified. Nothing much larger sits one base from this clone, and base qualities are not available. The study used an expanded emulsion RT-PCR method with primers for all TCR V genes to analyze paired alpha-beta TCRs of CD8+ T cells. Before emulsion RT-PCR, CD8+ T cells were isolated using a CD8 positive selection kit and then incubated overnight in 8.5 to 10 IU/mL IL-2. The receptor library was made with emulsion pairing. Unpaired genes were suppressed by a second nested PCR containing blocking oligos, after which a third nested PCR added Illumina adaptors and barcodes. Between roughly 5,000 and 250,000 T cells, along with C-region, Stepout and V-region primers, were included in each emulsion RT-PCR master mix. The emulsions were generated using the Micellula Emulsion and Purification Kit, and the RT-PCR was run with Qiagen OneStep RT-PCR reagents. The pooled libraries were sequenced on an Illumina MiSeq using paired-end 2 x 250 reads. The authors processed their data as follows. Read pairs were joined in Galaxy and clipped at the engineered overlap into separate alpha and beta files, and reads that were not clipped were discarded. To assign alpha-beta pairs, the researchers used CompleteTCR, a MiTCR-based pipeline that relies on an R script to link chains sharing read cluster identifiers. TCR sequences that were observed only once, about 1-3% of the total, were removed as potential sequencing errors. The public reads were run again by TCRdb, first through fastp at Q25 and then through MiXCR, and only productive beta chains were kept. When rows share a CDR3 protein, they turn into one entry using the most common DNA and genes. TCRdb's processing, not the study's, gives the V and J calls here. For this sample there are some 37,000 distinct CDR3 sequences; about 48% appear just once. The ten most abundant clones make up less than 70% of the sample.

In the germline V gene (reference sequence), CDR1 corresponds to MNHNY and CDR2 to SVGAGI. Including cysteine and phenylalanine, the CDR3 has 13 amino acids. The only DNA kept is the CDR3, 39 bases in frame from the first base. V sheds 4 bases and J sheds 2 bases, leaving 7 bases between their ends. This entry is derived from a study of T cell repertoires in breast cancer (TCRdb year 2016). With respect to the entire study: Tumors, lymph nodes and peripheral blood lymphocytes from breast cancer patients were profiled in the study, along with peripheral blood from healthy control donors. The majority of the 20 or so patient tumors analyzed for shared TCRs were ER+/PR+. The controls were nine healthy donors whose age range was similar to that of the patients. Sequencing yielded on average around 520,000 sequences per sample and 7.5 to 10 reads per input cell. Because breast cancer has a low mutational burden and common mutations are rare, the study reasoned that TCRs shared between breast cancer patients would target shared antigens. After being minced and digested with Liberase and DNase, tumors and tumor-involved lymph nodes were passed through 70-um and 40-um filters. Tumor-free lymph nodes were processed with no enzymatic digestion, and blood samples were separated using Ficoll.

The paper as a whole reports these results and caveats: About fourfold more TCRs were shared with matched tumor repertoires by tumor-involved sentinel lymph nodes than by tumor-free nodes (around 7.7% versus 2%). Emulsion RT-PCR was considered qualitative rather than quantitative, because transcript abundance and primer differences skewed the recovery of clones. TRBV7 predominated among shared TCRs, which may reflect tumor recognition or a mispriming bias from eight TRBV7 primers. Possible tumor specificity was suggested for approximately 18 TCR pairs that were shared across seven or more patient tumors yet rarely found in control blood. Shared TCRs were encoded by various nucleotide sequences, which suggests selection and expansion based on antigen. Discarding singleton TCRs and sampling only part of each tumor may have missed genuine antitumor clones.

The V and J genes are TRBV6-6 and TRBJ2-3; tentative D gene TRBD2, with 6 bases matching. The clonotype was recovered from a pool of human donors with breast cancer or a healthy control (not recorded which). Sequenced: CD8+ T cells. The DNA sequence follows: TGTGCCAGCAGTTGGGACTCCACAGATACGCAGTATTTT. It codes for CASSWDSTDTQYF.